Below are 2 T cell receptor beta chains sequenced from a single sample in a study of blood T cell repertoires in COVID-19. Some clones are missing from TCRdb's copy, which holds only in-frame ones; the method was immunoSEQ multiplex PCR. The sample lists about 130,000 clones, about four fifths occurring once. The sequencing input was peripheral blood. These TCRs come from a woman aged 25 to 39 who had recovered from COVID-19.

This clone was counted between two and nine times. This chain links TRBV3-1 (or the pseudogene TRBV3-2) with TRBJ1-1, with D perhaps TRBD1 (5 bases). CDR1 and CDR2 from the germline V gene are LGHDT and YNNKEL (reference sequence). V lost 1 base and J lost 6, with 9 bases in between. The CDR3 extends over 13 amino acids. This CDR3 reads CASSQGGDAEAFF. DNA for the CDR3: TGTGCCAGCAGCCAAGGGGGGGATGCTGAAGCTTTCTTT.

The CDR3 reads CASSYDSRSAGELFF. CDR3 DNA sequence: TGTGCCAGCAGCTACGACAGCAGAAGCGCCGGGGAGCTGTTTTTT. The chain carries TRBV2 and TRBJ2-2; possible D gene TRBD1, 5 bases. Trimming left V 6 bases short and J 6 bases short, with 17 bases between. Germline V gene data show CDR1 as SNHLY and CDR2 as FYNNEI. This CDR3 is 15 amino acids long.